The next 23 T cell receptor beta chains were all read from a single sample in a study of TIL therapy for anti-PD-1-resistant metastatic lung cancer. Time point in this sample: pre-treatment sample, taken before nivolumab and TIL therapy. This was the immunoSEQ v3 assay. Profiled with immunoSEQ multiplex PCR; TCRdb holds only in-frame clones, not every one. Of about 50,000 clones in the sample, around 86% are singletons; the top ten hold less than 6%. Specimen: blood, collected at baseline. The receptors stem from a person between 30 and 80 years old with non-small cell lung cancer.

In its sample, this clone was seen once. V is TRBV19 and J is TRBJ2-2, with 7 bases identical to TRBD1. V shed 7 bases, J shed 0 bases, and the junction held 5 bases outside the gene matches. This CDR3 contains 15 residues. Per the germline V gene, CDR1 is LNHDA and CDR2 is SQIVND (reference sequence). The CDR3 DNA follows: TGTGCCAGTAACGAGGGGGCCGCGAACACCGGGGAGCTGTTTTTT. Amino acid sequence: CASNEGAANTGELFF. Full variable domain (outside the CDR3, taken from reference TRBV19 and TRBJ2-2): DGGITQSPKYLFRKEGQNVTLSCEQNLNHDAMYWYRQDPGQGLRLIYYSQIVNDFQKGDIAEGYSVSREKKESFPLTVTSAQKNPTAFYLCASNEGAANTGELFFGEGSRLTVL.

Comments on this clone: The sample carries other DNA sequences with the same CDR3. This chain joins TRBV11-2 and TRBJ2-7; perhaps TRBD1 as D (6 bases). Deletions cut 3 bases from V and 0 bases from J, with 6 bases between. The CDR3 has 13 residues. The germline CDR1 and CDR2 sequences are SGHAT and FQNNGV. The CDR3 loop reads CASSLGHSYEQYF. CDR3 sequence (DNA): TGTGCCAGCAGCTTGGGACACTCCTACGAGCAGTACTTC.

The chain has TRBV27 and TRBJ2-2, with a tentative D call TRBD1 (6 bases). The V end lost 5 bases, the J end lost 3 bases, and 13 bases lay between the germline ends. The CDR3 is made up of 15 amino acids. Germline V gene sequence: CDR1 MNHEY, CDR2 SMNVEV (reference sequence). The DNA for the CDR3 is TGTGCCAGCAGTACGAGGACAGATTACACCGGGGAGCTGTTTTTT. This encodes CASSTRTDYTGELFF.

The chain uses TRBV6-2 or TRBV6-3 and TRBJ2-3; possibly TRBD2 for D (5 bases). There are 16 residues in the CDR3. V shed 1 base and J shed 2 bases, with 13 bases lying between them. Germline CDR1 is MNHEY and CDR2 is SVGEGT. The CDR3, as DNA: TGTGCCAGCAGTTACTATAAGCGGACGCCCACAGATACGCAGTATTTT. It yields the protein CASSYYKRTPTDTQYF.

The CDR3 sequence is CASSESEACSYEQYF. The CDR3 DNA sequence: TGTGCCAGCAGTGAGTCCGAAGCATGCTCCTACGAGCAGTACTTC. The chain joins TRBV6-4 to TRBJ2-5, with D hard to call. The J call is uncertain, as TRBJ2-7 better fits the DNA end. CDR1 and CDR2 from the germline V gene are MRHNA and SNTAGT. CDR3 length equals 15 residues.

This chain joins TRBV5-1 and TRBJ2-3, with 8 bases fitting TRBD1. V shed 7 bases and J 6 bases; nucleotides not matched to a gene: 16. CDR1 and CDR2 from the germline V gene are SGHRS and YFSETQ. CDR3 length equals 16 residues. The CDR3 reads CASSPLGGQGADTQYF. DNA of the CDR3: TGCGCCAGCTCCCCGCTTGGTGGGCAGGGGGCTGATACGCAGTATTTT.

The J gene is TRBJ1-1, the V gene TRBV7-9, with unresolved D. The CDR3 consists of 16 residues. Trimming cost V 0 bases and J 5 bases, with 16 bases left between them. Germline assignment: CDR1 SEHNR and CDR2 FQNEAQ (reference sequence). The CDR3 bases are TGTGCCAGCAGCTTAGCGCCTTCTTCTTCGGGGACTGAAGCTTTCTTT. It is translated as CASSLAPSSSGTEAFF.

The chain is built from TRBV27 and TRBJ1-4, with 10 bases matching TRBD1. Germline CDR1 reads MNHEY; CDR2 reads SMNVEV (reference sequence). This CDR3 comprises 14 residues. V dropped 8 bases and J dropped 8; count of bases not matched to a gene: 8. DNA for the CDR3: TGTGCCAGCGCCACCGGGACAGGGGTAGAAAAACTGTTTTTT. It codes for CASATGTGVEKLFF.

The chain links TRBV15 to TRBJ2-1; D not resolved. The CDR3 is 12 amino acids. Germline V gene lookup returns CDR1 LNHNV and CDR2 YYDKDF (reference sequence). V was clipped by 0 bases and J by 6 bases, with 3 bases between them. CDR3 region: CATSRDRNEQFF. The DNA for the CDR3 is TGTGCCACCAGCAGAGATCGCAATGAGCAGTTCTTC.

CDR3 sequence (DNA): TGTGCCAGCAGCCTTAAGACAGTTTCTGGGGCCAACGTCCTGACTTTC. It specifies CASSLKTVSGANVLTF. The rearrangement joins TRBV3-1 (or the pseudogene TRBV3-2) to TRBJ2-6; perhaps TRBD1 as D (5 bases). Deletions cut 4 bases from V and 1 base from J, with 11 bases between. The CDR3 has 16 amino acids. Germline V lookup: CDR1 LGHDT, CDR2 YNNKEL (reference sequence).

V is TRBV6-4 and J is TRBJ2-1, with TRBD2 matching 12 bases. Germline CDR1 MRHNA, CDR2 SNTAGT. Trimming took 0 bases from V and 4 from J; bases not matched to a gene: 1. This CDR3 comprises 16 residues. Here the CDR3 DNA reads TGTGCCAGCAGTGACTCAGGGACTAGCGGGTACAATGAGCAGTTCTTC. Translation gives CASSDSGTSGYNEQFF.

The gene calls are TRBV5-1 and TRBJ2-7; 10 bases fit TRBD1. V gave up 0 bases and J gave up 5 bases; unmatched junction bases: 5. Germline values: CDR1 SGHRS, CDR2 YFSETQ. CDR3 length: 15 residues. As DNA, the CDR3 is TGCGCCAGCAGCTTGGAAGTGACAGGGGGCAACGAGCAGTACTTC. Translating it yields CASSLEVTGGNEQYF.

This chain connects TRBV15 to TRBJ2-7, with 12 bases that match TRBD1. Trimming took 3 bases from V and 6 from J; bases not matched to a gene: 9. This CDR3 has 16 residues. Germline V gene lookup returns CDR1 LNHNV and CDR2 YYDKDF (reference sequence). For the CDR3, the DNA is TGTGCCACCAGCAGTCCTGACGGGACAGGGGGCCGCGAGCAGTACTTC. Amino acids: CATSSPDGTGGREQYF. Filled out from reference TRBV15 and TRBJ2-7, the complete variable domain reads DAMVIQNPRYQVTQFGKPVTLSCSQTLNHNVMYWYQQKSSQAPKLLFHYYDKDFNNEADTPDNFQSRRPNTSFCFLDIRSPGLGDTAMYLCATSSPDGTGGREQYFGPGTRLTVT.

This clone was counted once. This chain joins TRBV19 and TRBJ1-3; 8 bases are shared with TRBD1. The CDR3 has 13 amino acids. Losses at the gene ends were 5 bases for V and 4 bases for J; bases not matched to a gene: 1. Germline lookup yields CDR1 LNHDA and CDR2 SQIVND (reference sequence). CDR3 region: CASSDRGGNTIYF. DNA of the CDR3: TGTGCCAGTAGTGACAGGGGAGGAAACACCATATATTTT.

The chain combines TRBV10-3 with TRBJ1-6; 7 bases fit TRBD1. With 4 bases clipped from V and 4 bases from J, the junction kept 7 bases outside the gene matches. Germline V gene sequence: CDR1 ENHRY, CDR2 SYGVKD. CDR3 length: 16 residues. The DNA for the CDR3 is TGTGCCATCAGTGGGACAGGAGTTTATTATAATTCACCCCTCCACTTT. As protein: CAISGTGVYYNSPLHF.

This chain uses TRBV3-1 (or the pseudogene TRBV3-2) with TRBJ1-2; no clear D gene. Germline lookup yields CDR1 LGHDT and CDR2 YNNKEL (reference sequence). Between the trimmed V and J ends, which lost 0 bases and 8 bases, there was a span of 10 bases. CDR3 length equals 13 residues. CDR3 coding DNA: TGTGCCAGCAGCCAAGAAGCGGCTCTCGGCTACACCTTC. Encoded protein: CASSQEAALGYTF.

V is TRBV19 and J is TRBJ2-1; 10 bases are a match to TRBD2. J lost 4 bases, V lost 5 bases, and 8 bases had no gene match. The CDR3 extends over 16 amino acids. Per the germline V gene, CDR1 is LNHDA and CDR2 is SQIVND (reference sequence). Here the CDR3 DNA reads TGTGCCAGTAGTCCCCTCGGACTAGCGGATTACAATGAGCAGTTCTTC. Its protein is CASSPLGLADYNEQFF.

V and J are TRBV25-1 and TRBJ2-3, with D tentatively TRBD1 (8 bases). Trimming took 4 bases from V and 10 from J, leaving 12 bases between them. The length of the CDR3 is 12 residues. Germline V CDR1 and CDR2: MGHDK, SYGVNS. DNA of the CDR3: TGTGCCAGCAGTGGCGGGGGACAGGCGCAGTATTTT. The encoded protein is CASSGGGQAQYF.

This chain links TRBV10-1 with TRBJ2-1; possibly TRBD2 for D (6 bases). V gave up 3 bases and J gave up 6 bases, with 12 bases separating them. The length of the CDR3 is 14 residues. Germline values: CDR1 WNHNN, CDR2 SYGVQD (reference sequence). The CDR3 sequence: CASSDQGLVNEQFF. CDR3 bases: TGCGCCAGCAGTGACCAGGGACTCGTCAATGAGCAGTTCTTC.

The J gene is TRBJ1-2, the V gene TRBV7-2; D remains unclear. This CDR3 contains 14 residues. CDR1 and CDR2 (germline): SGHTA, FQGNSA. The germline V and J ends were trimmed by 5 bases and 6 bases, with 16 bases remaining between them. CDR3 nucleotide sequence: TGTGCCAGCAGCGACCCGACCGGTATAGATGGCTACACCTTC. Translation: CASSDPTGIDGYTF.

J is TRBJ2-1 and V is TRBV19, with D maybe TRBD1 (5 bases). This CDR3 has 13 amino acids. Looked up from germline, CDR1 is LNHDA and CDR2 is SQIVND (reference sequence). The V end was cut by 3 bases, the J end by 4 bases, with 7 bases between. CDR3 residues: CASSIDSYNEQFF. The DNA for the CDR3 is TGTGCCAGTAGTATCGACAGTTACAATGAGCAGTTCTTC.

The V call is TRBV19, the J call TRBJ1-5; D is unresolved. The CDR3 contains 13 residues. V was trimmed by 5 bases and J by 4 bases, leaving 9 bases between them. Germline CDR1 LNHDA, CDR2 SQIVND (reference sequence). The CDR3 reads CASSHTENQPQHF. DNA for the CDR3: TGTGCCAGTAGTCATACAGAGAATCAGCCCCAGCATTTT. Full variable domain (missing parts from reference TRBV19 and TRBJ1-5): DGGITQSPKYLFRKEGQNVTLSCEQNLNHDAMYWYRQDPGQGLRLIYYSQIVNDFQKGDIAEGYSVSREKKESFPLTVTSAQKNPTAFYLCASSHTENQPQHFGDGTRLSIL.

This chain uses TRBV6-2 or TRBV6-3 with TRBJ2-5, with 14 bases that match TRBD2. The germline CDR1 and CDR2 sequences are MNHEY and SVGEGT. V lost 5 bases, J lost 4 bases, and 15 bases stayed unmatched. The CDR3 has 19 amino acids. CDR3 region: CASSPGLAGGGGSRETQYF. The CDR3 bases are TGTGCCAGCAGTCCAGGACTAGCGGGGGGCGGGGGTTCCCGAGAGACCCAGTACTTC.